This TCR beta chain came from a study of blood T cell repertoires in COVID-19. Study context: Nucleic acid was either cDNA or gDNA, and it came from T cells, B-cell-depleted T cells, or PBMCs.

Everyone who took part was roughly 18 to 95 years old, and they came from over 20 US areas. Recovery among Cohort 3 donors was established by two negative PCRs, clearance, or symptom resolution. Here immunoSEQ multiplex PCR was the method, and the copy in TCRdb shows in-frame clones only, minus some. The sample shows under 350,000 clones, roughly 90% of them seen only once. Trimming left V 5 bases short and J 0 bases short, with 4 bases between. CDR1 is MNHEY, CDR2 SVGAGI, per germline. The CDR3 totals 12 residues. The source material was PBMCs or T cells enriched from blood (not recorded which). The genes are TRBV6-5 and TRBJ1-1; D is uncertain. The receptor comes from a man aged 55 to 69 who had recovered from COVID-19. Here the CDR3 DNA reads TGTGCCAGCAGTCTAATGAACACTGAAGCTTTCTTT. Protein product: CASSLMNTEAFF.